This T cell receptor (beta chain) was sequenced during a study of patients and donors after allogeneic stem cell transplantation. TCRdb passed the RT-PCR reads through MiXCR, listing each CDR3 protein once. The data contain hundreds of thousands of distinct CDR3 sequences, under 20% of them singletons. Trimming cost V 0 bases and J 2 bases, with 8 bases left between them. Germline CDR1 is SEHNR and CDR2 is FQNEAQ (reference sequence). This CDR3 region has 14 residues. The V call is TRBV7-9, the J call TRBJ2-7; D may be TRBD1 (5 bases). Sequencing was done on a sample of blood, either unsorted or a sorted T cell fraction (not recorded which). The source is a human donor who was either an allogeneic HSCT recipient or a stem cell or donor lymphocyte infusion donor (not recorded which). It is not recorded whose cells these are; they may come from a transplant donor. The CDR3 nucleotides are TGTGCCAGCAGCTTAGCGGGGCAGGCCTACGAGCAGTACTTC. Translating it yields CASSLAGQAYEQYF.